A single sample gave rise to the 17 T cell receptor beta chains below, sequenced in a study of early T cells in non-severe SARS-CoV-2 infection. TCRdb analysed the 5' RACE reads with MiXCR anew, one entry per CDR3 protein. The sample carries about 81,000 distinct CDR3 sequences, approximately 6% recorded once. Sequencing used whole blood. The origin of the receptors is an adult who was a healthcare worker with PCR-confirmed SARS-CoV-2 infection or an uninfected control (not recorded which).

This clonotype was seen at least ten times. The chain has TRBV29-1 and TRBJ1-6; TRBD1 is a possible D gene (5 bases). The CDR3 contains 14 residues. Between the trimmed V and J ends, which lost 5 bases and 0 bases, there was a span of 8 bases. Germline V CDR1 and CDR2: SQVTM, ANQGSEA. This CDR3 is CSVRRGSYNSPLHF. The DNA for the CDR3 is TGCAGCGTTAGGAGGGGCTCCTATAATTCACCCCTCCACTTT.

This clonotype has at least ten counts. The gene calls are TRBV20-1 and TRBJ2-7; D ambiguous. This CDR3 has 14 amino acids. Per germline, CDR1 DFQATT and CDR2 SNEGSKA (reference sequence). V was pared by 6 bases and J by 1 base, with 16 bases between. CDR3 region: CSAGSPVISYEQYF. In DNA form, the CDR3 reads TGCAGTGCCGGTAGCCCAGTTATTTCCTACGAGCAGTACTTC.

As regards this clonotype: Possible read error: a much larger clone is one base away. This chain joins TRBV19 and TRBJ2-2; D is tentatively TRBD1 or TRBD2 (5 bases each). The CDR3 totals 12 residues. Germline V gene sequence: CDR1 LNHDA, CDR2 SQIVND (reference sequence). CDR3 sequence reads: CVSSWGTGELFF. DNA of the CDR3: TGTGTCAGTAGTTGGGGGACCGGGGAGCTGTTTTTT.

The rearrangement uses TRBV30 and TRBJ1-1; maybe TRBD1 (6 bases). Between the trimmed V and J ends, which lost 3 bases and 5 bases, there was a span of 13 bases. The CDR3 covers 13 residues. Germline V gene lookup returns CDR1 GTSNPN and CDR2 SVGIG (reference sequence). In nucleotides, the CDR3 is TGTGCCTGGAGGAGGACAGCACCAACTGAAGCTTTCTTT. This encodes CAWRRTAPTEAFF.

The chain uses TRBV2 and TRBJ2-1, with 9 nucleotides matching TRBD1. CDR1 SNHLY and CDR2 FYNNEI come from the germline V gene. The length of the CDR3 is 12 residues. Trimming took 8 bases from V and 10 from J; bases not matched to a gene: 6. The CDR3 DNA sequence: TGTGCCAGCGAGACAGGGGGGCGGGAGCAGTTCTTC. Its translation: CASETGGREQFF.

Ten or more counts support this clonotype. This rearrangement joins TRBV11-2 to TRBJ2-2, with D perhaps matching TRBD1 (6 bases). The CDR3 covers 14 residues. The germline V gene has CDR1 SGHAT and CDR2 FQNNGV. The V gene lost 8 bases and the J gene lost 4 bases, with 14 bases spanning the gap. Here the CDR3 DNA reads TGTGCCAGCGAGTTGGGACACCTCACCGGGGAGCTGTTTTTT. The encoded protein is CASELGHLTGELFF.

This clonotype was picked up many times. The CDR3 DNA is TGCAGTGCCGAAGACAGATTCAATCAGCCCCAGCATTTT. It yields the protein CSAEDRFNQPQHF. The chain employs TRBV20-1 and TRBJ1-5; D is possibly TRBD1 (5 bases). Per germline, CDR1 DFQATT and CDR2 SNEGSKA (reference sequence). The CDR3 covers 13 residues. V shed 6 bases and J shed 3 bases, with 12 bases lying between them.

This clonotype appeared many times. This chain joins TRBV5-1 and TRBJ2-7; unclear D gene. The CDR3 length is 14 residues. Trimming removed 0 bases from V and 2 bases from J, with 9 bases in between. Germline V CDR1 and CDR2: SGHRS, YFSETQ. As DNA, the CDR3 is TGCGCCAGCAGCTTGGATCCAGGCACCTACGAGCAGTACTTC. Protein product: CASSLDPGTYEQYF.

This clonotype has ten or more counts. The V gene is TRBV7-2, the J gene TRBJ2-7; D gene unclear. Trimming took 2 bases from V and 4 from J, leaving 21 bases between them. The CDR3 extends over 17 amino acids. Germline-derived CDR1 and CDR2 are SGHTA and FQGNSA. CDR3 residues: CASSLRPTKSTYYEQYF. CDR3 bases: TGTGCCAGCAGCTTACGGCCGACAAAGTCTACATATTACGAGCAGTACTTC. Full variable domain (outside the CDR3, taken from reference TRBV7-2 and TRBJ2-7): GAGVSQSPSNKVTEKGKDVELRCDPISGHTALYWYRQSLGQGLEFLIYFQGNSAPDKSGLPSDRFSAERTGGSVSTLTIQRTQQEDSAVYLCASSLRPTKSTYYEQYFGPGTRLTVT.

The chain couples TRBV18 to TRBJ1-5; 7 nucleotides align to TRBD1. The CDR3 contains 13 residues. J was trimmed by 5 bases and V by 4 bases; bases with no gene match: 2. The germline gives CDR1 KGHSH, CDR2 LQKENI. This CDR3 is CASSRDRDQPQHF. CDR3 bases: TGTGCCAGCTCACGTGACAGGGATCAGCCCCAGCATTTT.

This clonotype turned up a few times. The J gene is TRBJ2-7, the V gene TRBV10-3, with unresolved D. V lost 6 bases to trimming and J lost 0 bases, with 9 bases between them. The CDR3 length is 13 residues. In germline, CDR1 is ENHRY, CDR2 SYGVKD. The DNA of the CDR3 is TGTGCCATCAGGCCTCCTAGCTCCTACGAGCAGTACTTC. It yields the protein CAIRPPSSYEQYF.

This clonotype appeared many times. The chain recombines TRBV11-2 with TRBJ2-5; D might be TRBD1 (6 bases). In germline, CDR1 is SGHAT, CDR2 FQNNGV. The length of the CDR3 is 14 residues. The ends were cut back, 6 bases at V and 1 base at J, with 12 bases in the middle. For the CDR3, the DNA is TGTGCCAGCAGTAGAAACAGGGCCCAAGAGACCCAGTACTTC. Its protein product is CASSRNRAQETQYF.

V is TRBV18 and J is TRBJ1-2; D is unresolved. Deletions cut 2 bases from V and 4 bases from J, with 8 bases between. There are 13 residues in the CDR3. CDR1 is KGHSH, CDR2 LQKENI, per germline. CDR3 in DNA: TGTGCCAGCTCACCAACACCGATCTATGGCTACACCTTC. It codes for CASSPTPIYGYTF.

As to this clonotype: With a much larger clone just one base away, this may be a read error. V gene TRBV6-2 or TRBV6-3 combines with J gene TRBJ2-7, with no clear D. V lost 1 base and J 5 bases, leaving 3 bases between the germline ends. This CDR3 has 11 amino acids. Germline lookup yields CDR1 MNHEY and CDR2 SVGEGT. The DNA for the CDR3 is TGTGCCAGCAGTTACTTCGACGAGCAGTACTTC. It codes for CASSYFDEQYF.

This clonotype occurred many times. This chain connects TRBV20-1 to TRBJ1-1; D possibly corresponds to TRBD1 (6 bases). The germline V gene has CDR1 DFQATT and CDR2 SNEGSKA (reference sequence). V was clipped by 2 bases and J by 3 bases, with 7 bases between them. This CDR3 has 12 amino acids. Written as DNA, the CDR3 is TGCAGTGCTAGATCAGGGGACACTGAAGCTTTCTTT. The encoded protein is CSARSGDTEAFF.

This clonotype was recorded at least ten times. This chain links TRBV5-1 with TRBJ1-2; D remains unclear. Trimming removed 1 base from V and 0 bases from J, with 4 bases in between. Germline V gives CDR1 SGHRS, CDR2 YFSETQ. This CDR3 region has 13 residues. CDR3 nucleotide sequence: TGCGCCAGCAGCTTGACAGCTAACTATGGCTACACCTTC. As protein: CASSLTANYGYTF.

In this sample, this clonotype turned up a few times. The chain uses TRBV5-4 and TRBJ2-7, with a weak D call TRBD2 (6 bases). Looked up from germline, CDR1 is SGHNT and CDR2 is YYREEE (reference sequence). This CDR3 region has 15 residues. The V end was cut by 6 bases, the J end by 0 bases, with 16 bases between. CDR3 in amino acids: CASMPIGGSSYEQYF. CDR3 in DNA: TGTGCCAGCATGCCCATCGGGGGAAGCTCCTACGAGCAGTACTTC.